Listed below are T cell receptor beta chains from one sample, sequenced in a study of T-cell memory formation after mild COVID-19. TCRdb analysed the 5' RACE reads with MiXCR anew, one entry per CDR3 protein. The sample consists of some 210,000 distinct CDR3 sequences, around 25% of them appearing once. Sequencing used PBMCs or a T cell subset sorted from them (not recorded which). These receptors all stem from an adult woman who had mild COVID-19 (a few samples of this study predate the infection). Cell type and time point are not known. Both conserved end residues are part of each CDR3. A D gene is named only where the DNA matches it firmly. Expanded clones get a size class; other rows say once, few or many, or leave the size out.

V gene	J gene	D gene	clone size	CDR3 DNA	CDR3 protein
TRBV4-3	TRBJ2-1	TRBD2	-	TGCGCCAGCAGCCAAGATGAATTAAGGCTAGCGGGAGGGCAGGCCTACAATGAGCAGTTCTTC	CASSQDELRLAGGQAYNEQFF
TRBV5-1	TRBJ1-1	-	-	TGCGCCAGCACTTCAGGTTCAGGAACTGAAGCTTTCTTT	CASTSGSGTEAFF
TRBV20-1	TRBJ1-2	-	-	TGCAGTGCTAGAGCGTTAGTCGGTTTCTATGGCTACACCTTC	CSARALVGFYGYTF
TRBV7-9	TRBJ2-3	TRBD2	-	TGTGCCAGCAGCCACCGGGGGGACAGCACAGATACGCAGTATTTT	CASSHRGDSTDTQYF
TRBV6-2/TRBV6-3	TRBJ2-1	-	-	TGTGCCAGCAGAAAAAACAATGAGCAGTTCTTC	CASRKNNEQFF
TRBV20-1	TRBJ1-2	-	few	TGCAGTGCTAGAGATCAAGTAGGGTACGGCTACACCTTC	CSARDQVGYGYTF
TRBV7-9	TRBJ2-1	TRBD2	-	TGTGCCAGCAGCTTGAGACTAGCGGGGGCCAATGAGCAGTTCTTC	CASSLRLAGANEQFF
TRBV5-1	TRBJ2-7	-	few	TGCGCCAGCAGCTTTGGAGGTGGCGCCTACGAGCAGTACTTC	CASSFGGGAYEQYF
TRBV20-1	TRBJ2-7	-	-	TGCAGTGCTAGCATGGGGATTGGGAGCTCCTACGAGCAGTACTTC	CSASMGIGSSYEQYF
TRBV5-6	TRBJ2-3	-	few	TGTGCCAGCAGCACCTTAAGCACTAGCCAAGACATTACGCAGTATTTT	CASSTLSTSQDITQYF
TRBV6-5	TRBJ2-2	TRBD2	-	TGTGCCAGCGCCCTAGCGGGAGTTTTAACGACCGGGGAGCTGTTTTTT	CASALAGVLTTGELFF
TRBV20-1	TRBJ2-3	-	-	TGCAGTGCTAGAATCCGAAGGATCACAGATACGCAGTATTTT	CSARIRRITDTQYF
TRBV5-1	TRBJ2-7	-	few	TGCGCCAGCAGCTTGTCACAGACCTCCTACGAGCAGTACTTC	CASSLSQTSYEQYF
TRBV12-3/TRBV12-4	TRBJ2-3	-	-	TGTGCCAGCAGCCGAGGCAGGTCAGATACGCAGTATTTT	CASSRGRSDTQYF
TRBV5-1	TRBJ1-2	-	-	TGCGCCAGCAGCTCTACCCCACAGGAGAACTATGGCTACACCTTC	CASSSTPQENYGYTF
TRBV30	TRBJ2-7	-	-	TGTGCCTGGGATCGCGGGGCAGGCGGCGAGCAGTACTTC	CAWDRGAGGEQYF
TRBV12-3/TRBV12-4	TRBJ1-1	-	-	TGTGCCAGCAGTTTAGAATGGAGAGTGGCTGAAGATTTCTTT	CASSLEWRVAEDFF
TRBV28	TRBJ2-7	TRBD2	-	TGTGCCAGCAGGCTAGCGGATACCTACGAGCAGTACTTC	CASRLADTYEQYF
TRBV5-6	TRBJ2-3	TRBD2	-	TGTGCCAGCCTGCCGGTACTAGCGCGTACAGATACGCAGTATTTT	CASLPVLARTDTQYF
TRBV30	TRBJ1-1	-	many	TGTGCCTGGAGTGTACAGGGGAACACTGAAGCTTTCTTT	CAWSVQGNTEAFF
TRBV5-1	TRBJ2-7	-	few	TGCGCCAGCAGCTTGGAAGTAGGGCTCTACGAGCAGTACTTC	CASSLEVGLYEQYF
TRBV12-3/TRBV12-4	TRBJ2-2	-	many	TGTGCCAGCAGTTTAGGTCTCGAGACCGGGGAGCTGTTTTTT	CASSLGLETGELFF
TRBV7-8	TRBJ1-2	TRBD1	few	TGTGCCAGCAGCCCACGACAGGGTGGCTATGGCTACACCTTC	CASSPRQGGYGYTF
TRBV10-3	TRBJ2-3	-	-	TGTGCCATCAGTGAGTCGGTCCCCAGAGGGGGGTTGAGTAGAGATACGCAGTATTTT	CAISESVPRGGLSRDTQYF
TRBV10-3	TRBJ2-7	TRBD1	few	TGTGCCATCAGTGACCCAGGGGGCAGGAACGAGCAGTACTTC	CAISDPGGRNEQYF
TRBV7-9	TRBJ1-5	TRBD1	-	TGTGCCAGCAGCCACGACAGGGATCAGCCCCAGCATTTT	CASSHDRDQPQHF
TRBV5-1	TRBJ1-3	-	-	TGCGCCAGCAGCTTGGACGCGACTGGCTCTGGAAACACCATATATTTT	CASSLDATGSGNTIYF
TRBV7-6	TRBJ2-5	-	-	TGTGCCAGCAGCCGCATGGGGGAGCAAGAGACCCAGTACTTC	CASSRMGEQETQYF
TRBV9	TRBJ2-1	TRBD2	many	TGTGCCAGCAGCGTAGCGCCTAGCGGGCTACTCAAAGGAGAGCAGTTCTTC	CASSVAPSGLLKGEQFF
TRBV18	TRBJ2-1	TRBD1	-	TGTGCCAGCTCACCTAAAACAGGGGGGACCTACAATGAGCAGTTCTTC	CASSPKTGGTYNEQFF
TRBV19	TRBJ1-1	TRBD1	-	TGTGCCAGTAGTATAACCTACAGGGGGCGAGTCGGGGATGAAGCTTTCTTT	CASSITYRGRVGDEAFF
TRBV28	TRBJ2-7	TRBD2	-	TGTGCCAGCAGGCTAGCGGGCAACTCCTACGAGCAGTACTTC	CASRLAGNSYEQYF
TRBV15	TRBJ1-6	-	many	TGTGCCACCAGCAGAGGACAGGAGAATTCACCCCTCCACTTT	CATSRGQENSPLHF
TRBV21-1	TRBJ2-5	-	few	TGTGCCAGCAGCAAAAGGGTGGGACAGTCGAACCAAGAGACCCAGTACTTC	CASSKRVGQSNQETQYF
TRBV5-1	TRBJ2-7	-	-	TGCGCCAGCAGCTTGTCGCGACAAAACTACGAGCAGTACTTC	CASSLSRQNYEQYF
TRBV12-3/TRBV12-4	TRBJ1-1	-	-	TGTGCCAGCAGTCAGGGTCCGAGGACTGAAGCTTTCTTT	CASSQGPRTEAFF
TRBV7-9	TRBJ2-7	-	-	TGTGCCAGCAGTAGAGCCGGGGACTACGAGCAGTACTTC	CASSRAGDYEQYF
TRBV7-2	TRBJ1-2	TRBD1	-	TGTGCCAGCAGCTTAGTGTTAACAGGGGATGGCTACACCTTC	CASSLVLTGDGYTF
TRBV7-9	TRBJ2-7	-	few	TGTGCCAGCAGCTTAGGGCCGGGACGGGTCTACGAGCAGTACTTC	CASSLGPGRVYEQYF
TRBV20-1	TRBJ1-1	TRBD1	few	TGCAGTGCTAGCCCAGGGGGCCCCACTGAAGCTTTCTTT	CSASPGGPTEAFF
TRBV9	TRBJ2-5	-	-	TGTGCCAGCAGCTTCGCTTCAGTCGGCGGAGCAAGTGGGACCCAGTACTTC	CASSFASVGGASGTQYF
TRBV29-1	TRBJ1-2	-	-	TGCAGCGTTGATCACGCGGGTTCCTATGGCTACACCTTC	CSVDHAGSYGYTF
TRBV15	TRBJ1-1	TRBD1	few	TGTGCCACAACAGGGGGCATTGCTGAAGCTTTCTTT	CATTGGIAEAFF
TRBV29-1	TRBJ2-7	-	few	TGCAGCGTTGATGGGGGCGCTTCCTACGAGCAGTACTTC	CSVDGGASYEQYF
TRBV5-4	TRBJ1-2	-	-	TGTGCCAGCAGCTACCCGGAGACAGGAGACTATGGCTACACCTTC	CASSYPETGDYGYTF
TRBV10-3	TRBJ2-4	-	-	TGTGCCATCAGTGTAGGGGGGGCCAAAAACATTCAGTACTTC	CAISVGGAKNIQYF
TRBV7-2	TRBJ1-5	-	-	TGTGCCAGCAGCTTATCAGGGCACGGTCAGCCCCAGCATTTT	CASSLSGHGQPQHF
TRBV19	TRBJ2-2	-	few	TGTGCCAGTAGCACACAATACCGGGGTTCAGGCGGGGAGCTGTTTTTT	CASSTQYRGSGGELFF
TRBV7-9	TRBJ2-5	-	-	TGTGCCAGCAGCCCGAGGACGAAGGGTGGAGAGACCCAGTACTTC	CASSPRTKGGETQYF
TRBV7-9	TRBJ2-5	-	few	TGTGCCAGCACCCCGGGCGGGCTAGTAGGAGAGACCCAGTACTTC	CASTPGGLVGETQYF
TRBV29-1	TRBJ1-6	TRBD1	-	TGCAGCGTTGGTGACAGGGGGGATTCACCCCTCCACTTT	CSVGDRGDSPLHF
TRBV18	TRBJ2-1	-	-	TGTGCCAGCTCACCACAGAGCTACAATGAGCAGTTCTTC	CASSPQSYNEQFF
TRBV20-1	TRBJ2-6	-	-	TGCAGTGCTATCCACCCCGTTAGAACTGGGGCCAACGTCCTGACTTTC	CSAIHPVRTGANVLTF